This paragraph reports one T cell receptor (beta chain). This entry comes from a study of blood T cell repertoires in COVID-19. TCRdb's copy holds only in-frame clones and misses some; the assay was immunoSEQ multiplex PCR. The table records a few hundred thousand clones, 88% of them present only once. V gave up 5 bases and J gave up 6 bases, with 19 bases separating them. The CDR3 extends over 16 amino acids. Germline-derived CDR1 and CDR2 are SGHAT and FQNNGV. The sequenced sample consisted of peripheral blood. V is TRBV11-2 and J is TRBJ2-2; D unresolved. The clonotype comes from a woman aged 40 to 50 who had recovered from COVID-19. CDR3 coding DNA: TGTGCCAGCAGCACCCCGATGAGCGTTGGGTCCGGGGAGCTGTTTTTT. Translating gives CASSTPMSVGSGELFF.